This T cell receptor beta chain is drawn from a study of cytomegalovirus exposure and HLA in healthy donors. Findings and caveats of the study: An ancestry cluster, one associated with Asian ancestry, reportedly showed fewer N-insertions than the approximately 670-donor mean in a later analysis.

This clone was recorded a few times. What it recognizes is unknown. The junction had 4 bases not matched to a gene; V was cut back by 2 bases and J by 6 bases. Germline loops: CDR1 SGHRS, CDR2 YFSETQ. There are 14 residues in the CDR3. PCR amplification relied on 60 Vbeta primers (plus 13 Jbeta primers). Only in-frame clones appear in the TCRdb table, and some are missing; sequencing was by immunoSEQ multiplex PCR. The sample comprises 95,000 to 150,000 clones, roughly a tenth of which are singletons, and about 4.6% rests with the top ten. The sequencing sample was made of PBMCs. The source of this sequence is a woman between 18 and 29 years old in good health and CMV-seropositive. V and J are TRBV5-1 and TRBJ2-2, with 7 positions matching TRBD1. CDR3 DNA sequence: TGCGCCAGCAGCTTCGCCCAGGGGGCCGGGGAGCTGTTTTTT. It encodes CASSFAQGAGELFF.